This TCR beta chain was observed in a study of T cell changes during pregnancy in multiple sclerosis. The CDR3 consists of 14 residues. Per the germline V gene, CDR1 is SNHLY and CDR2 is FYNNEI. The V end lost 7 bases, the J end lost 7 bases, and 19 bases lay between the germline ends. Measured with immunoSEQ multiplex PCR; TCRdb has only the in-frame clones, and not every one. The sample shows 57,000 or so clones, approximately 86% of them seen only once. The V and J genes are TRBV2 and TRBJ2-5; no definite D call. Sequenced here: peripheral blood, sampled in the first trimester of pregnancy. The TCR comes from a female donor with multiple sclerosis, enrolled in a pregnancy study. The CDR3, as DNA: TGTGCCAGCACTCCCTGGCGCGGAATTGGGACCCAGTACTTC. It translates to CASTPWRGIGTQYF.